This entry lists 4 T cell receptor beta chains sequenced from one sample in a study of T-cell reconstitution after alpha-beta-depleted transplantation in children. Researchers prepared the TCRbeta library using unique molecular identifiers, the study reports. MiXCR, applied by TCRdb to the PCR reads, yields one record per CDR3 protein. The sample records 190,000 or so distinct CDR3 sequences, roughly 7.5% being singletons. The sequencing used PBMCs from the stem cell graft donor, collected from the stem cell graft. The origin of the receptors is a human donor who donated a stem cell graft to a child with Wiskott-Aldrich syndrome.

This clonotype has ten or more counts. The chain has TRBV5-1 and TRBJ1-1; tentatively, D is TRBD1 (6 bases). The CDR3 has 15 residues. V gave up 2 bases and J gave up 5 bases, with 16 bases separating them. Germline CDR1 SGHRS, CDR2 YFSETQ. The CDR3 spells CASSFGGARGTEAFF. CDR3 DNA sequence: TGCGCCAGCAGCTTTGGGGGGGCGCGAGGTACTGAAGCTTTCTTT.

This clonotype showed up many times. The chain combines TRBV25-1 with TRBJ1-6; D is uncertain. The germline V and J ends were trimmed by 0 bases and 3 bases, with 9 bases remaining between them. The CDR3 length is 16 residues. Per germline, CDR1 MGHDK and CDR2 SYGVNS. The CDR3 DNA reads as TGTGCCAGCAGTGAATATACGGGCTACTATAATTCACCCCTCCACTTT. Amino acids: CASSEYTGYYNSPLHF.

This chain joins TRBV30 and TRBJ2-7; D not resolved. This CDR3 contains 13 residues. V was shortened by 4 bases and J by 3 bases, with 13 bases between the two germline ends. Germline lookup yields CDR1 GTSNPN and CDR2 SVGIG (reference sequence). In nucleotides, the CDR3 is TGTGCCTGGACTTCCGGAGCTAGCTACGAGCAGTACTTC. Translating it yields CAWTSGASYEQYF.

This clonotype was counted ten times or more. This chain joins TRBV10-3 and TRBJ1-1; 11 positions agree with TRBD1. The V and J ends lost 2 bases and 0 bases, in that order; junction bases with no gene match: 2. Per germline, CDR1 ENHRY and CDR2 SYGVKD. CDR3 length equals 16 residues. The CDR3 sequence is CAISERTGGMNTEAFF. The CDR3 DNA sequence: TGTGCCATCAGTGAGAGGACAGGGGGCATGAACACTGAAGCTTTCTTT.